This T cell receptor beta chain is from a study of tissue T cells after allogeneic stem cell transplantation. This clone was recorded only once. The gene names here belong to mouse. The read is 1 residue too short to cover the CDR3 end, so that end is filled in from the germline J gene. The method was immunoSEQ multiplex PCR; TCRdb's version includes in-frame clones alone and lacks a portion of them. The data show thousands of clones, with about a third seen just once and more than 3% held by the top ten. Specified time point: mouse harvest day 14 after allogeneic transplant. The graft held 10^6 splenic CD5+ T cells and 10^7 T-cell-depleted bone marrow cells. This CDR3 is 16 amino acids long. V was pared by 7 bases and J by 4 bases, with 6 bases of the junction left unmatched. CDR1 KGHPV and CDR2 FQNQEV come from the germline V gene (reference sequence).

The sequence was collected from a female BALB/c mouse given C57BL/6 T cells with graft-versus-host disease after an allogeneic hematopoietic cell transplant. The chain couples TRBV26 to TRBJ2-2, with 13 bases matching TRBD2. Sequencing was carried out using skin. The DNA read from the CDR3 is TGTGCCAGCACCCTGGACTGGGGGGGCAGCACCGGGCAGCTCTAC. Translated, it gives CASTLDWGGSTGQLY. The CDR3 in full is CASTLDWGGSTGQLYF.